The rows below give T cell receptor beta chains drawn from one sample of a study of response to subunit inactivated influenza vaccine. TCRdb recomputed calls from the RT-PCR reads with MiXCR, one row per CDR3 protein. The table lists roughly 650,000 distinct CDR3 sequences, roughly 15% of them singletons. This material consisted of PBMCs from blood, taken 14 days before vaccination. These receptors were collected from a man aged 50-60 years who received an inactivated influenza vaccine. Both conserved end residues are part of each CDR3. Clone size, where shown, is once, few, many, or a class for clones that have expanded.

CDR3 protein: CASSQETRGHEQYF
J gene: TRBJ2-7
clone size: many
V gene: TRBV4-3

CDR3 protein: CASSPRVNDDSPLHF
J gene: TRBJ1-6
clone size: few
V gene: TRBV14

CDR3 protein: CASSEREYRGRETQYF
J gene: TRBJ2-5
clone size: -
V gene: TRBV2

CDR3 protein: CASSLVRTGDQETQYF
J gene: TRBJ2-5
clone size: -
V gene: TRBV7-6

CDR3 protein: CASSLDGRPEAFF
J gene: TRBJ1-1
clone size: few
V gene: TRBV5-6

CDR3 protein: CASSYRLEGTYGYTF
J gene: TRBJ1-2
clone size: few
V gene: TRBV6-2/TRBV6-3

CDR3 protein: CASSYRTGEWSKNIQYF
J gene: TRBJ2-4
clone size: few
V gene: TRBV6-2/TRBV6-3

CDR3 protein: CSVGRNTGELFF
J gene: TRBJ2-2
clone size: many
V gene: TRBV29-1

CDR3 protein: CASSLGTSGRTGNEQFF
J gene: TRBJ2-1
clone size: -
V gene: TRBV11-3

CDR3 protein: CASSQDGGSYNEQFF
J gene: TRBJ2-1
clone size: many
V gene: TRBV4-3

CDR3 protein: CSASPASNVNEQFF
J gene: TRBJ2-1
clone size: -
V gene: TRBV20-1

CDR3 protein: CSARMSYEQYF
J gene: TRBJ2-7
clone size: -
V gene: TRBV20-1

CDR3 protein: CASSQDRTDDGYTF
J gene: TRBJ1-2
clone size: few
V gene: TRBV4-1

CDR3 protein: CASRGKAKQFF
J gene: TRBJ2-1
clone size: -
V gene: TRBV6-6

CDR3 protein: CASQGGQDTDTQYF
J gene: TRBJ2-3
clone size: few
V gene: TRBV5-1

CDR3 protein: CASSHGRSGGTDTQYF
J gene: TRBJ2-3
clone size: -
V gene: TRBV4-1

CDR3 protein: CASSLDRGYNSPLHF
J gene: TRBJ1-6
clone size: few
V gene: TRBV5-1

CDR3 protein: CASTLGGGGSGANVLTF
J gene: TRBJ2-6
clone size: few
V gene: TRBV7-9

CDR3 protein: CASSPSNRFSSGTPYEQYF
J gene: TRBJ2-7
clone size: -
V gene: TRBV28

CDR3 protein: CSAREFGRGYEQYF
J gene: TRBJ2-7
clone size: many
V gene: TRBV20-1

CDR3 protein: CASSLGPNGEQYF
J gene: TRBJ2-7
clone size: -
V gene: TRBV7-6

CDR3 protein: CSAPTGGEDYGYTF
J gene: TRBJ1-2
clone size: -
V gene: TRBV20-1

CDR3 protein: CASSLDGGAQPAETQYF
J gene: TRBJ2-5
clone size: -
V gene: TRBV11-2

CDR3 protein: CASSLTYPQLGQFNQPQHF
J gene: TRBJ1-5
clone size: -
V gene: TRBV11-2

CDR3 protein: CSAGDRESNEQFF
J gene: TRBJ2-1
clone size: -
V gene: TRBV20-1

CDR3 protein: CASSLSHGWGYTDTQYF
J gene: TRBJ2-3
clone size: many
V gene: TRBV28

CDR3 protein: CASSVTRYADTQYF
J gene: TRBJ2-3
clone size: -
V gene: TRBV6-2/TRBV6-3

CDR3 protein: CASSPEPVKYNEQFF
J gene: TRBJ2-1
clone size: many
V gene: TRBV5-6

CDR3 protein: CASSPIAGDNEQFF
J gene: TRBJ2-1
clone size: -
V gene: TRBV12-3/TRBV12-4

CDR3 protein: CASGSADHSYEQYF
J gene: TRBJ2-7
clone size: few
V gene: TRBV3-1

CDR3 protein: CASSLKGQGAREQYF
J gene: TRBJ2-7
clone size: few
V gene: TRBV28

CDR3 protein: CASSRTGTEETQYF
J gene: TRBJ2-5
clone size: -
V gene: TRBV7-2

CDR3 protein: CASSQVAGASYNEQFF
J gene: TRBJ2-1
clone size: -
V gene: TRBV14

CDR3 protein: CSAQRSDTQYF
J gene: TRBJ2-3
clone size: many
V gene: TRBV20-1

CDR3 protein: CASSLGPAGKLFF
J gene: TRBJ1-4
clone size: many
V gene: TRBV14

CDR3 protein: CASSFGTGDRTEAFF
J gene: TRBJ1-1
clone size: -
V gene: TRBV28

CDR3 protein: CASVPPGLAYNEQFF
J gene: TRBJ2-1
clone size: -
V gene: TRBV6-5

CDR3 protein: CASSLSGGLIQTQYF
J gene: TRBJ2-5
clone size: few
V gene: TRBV5-1

CDR3 protein: CASSQVSGGVGTQYF
J gene: TRBJ2-3
clone size: -
V gene: TRBV4-1

CDR3 protein: CASTQGARTEAFF
J gene: TRBJ1-1
clone size: many
V gene: TRBV7-9

CDR3 protein: CASSATGTDYGYTF
J gene: TRBJ1-2
clone size: many
V gene: TRBV6-1

CDR3 protein: CASSVFEQYF
J gene: TRBJ2-7
clone size: many
V gene: TRBV2

CDR3 protein: CATSEGTATNEKLFF
J gene: TRBJ1-4
clone size: few
V gene: TRBV24-1

CDR3 protein: CASSQDLGTGGTGNTIYF
J gene: TRBJ1-3
clone size: -
V gene: TRBV4-3

CDR3 protein: CASSVAGVSNQPQHF
J gene: TRBJ1-5
clone size: many
V gene: TRBV5-1

CDR3 protein: CATSDLWQGRSSTHQPQHF
J gene: TRBJ1-5
clone size: -
V gene: TRBV24-1

CDR3 protein: CASSPSREGRETQYF
J gene: TRBJ2-5
clone size: few
V gene: TRBV6-1

CDR3 protein: CASNIGVNNYGYTF
J gene: TRBJ1-2
clone size: few
V gene: TRBV19

CDR3 protein: CASSPRQGIMNTEAFF
J gene: TRBJ1-1
clone size: -
V gene: TRBV18

CDR3 protein: CASSPSGHTDTQYF
J gene: TRBJ2-3
clone size: many
V gene: TRBV14

CDR3 protein: CASSWGLAGVRRGYEQYF
J gene: TRBJ2-7
clone size: many
V gene: TRBV11-2

CDR3 protein: CASSPGVSYEQYF
J gene: TRBJ2-7
clone size: many
V gene: TRBV11-2

CDR3 protein: CASSARSRGINQETQYF
J gene: TRBJ2-5
clone size: few
V gene: TRBV7-9